Below, one T cell receptor (beta chain) is given with its context. This clonotype was found many times. Its antigen target is currently unknown. Per-base qualities were not stored, and no clone one base away is much larger. These data come from a study of blood T cells in healthy people across ages (dated by TCRdb to about 2015). For context, the study as a whole: In model experiments, template switching captured about one uniquely barcoded TCR beta cDNA molecule for every two T cells. Donors of different ages were randomly distributed across sequencing lanes to avoid experimental bias. For two donors (one aged 18 to 30 and one aged 80 or older), the study analyzed two additional independent replicas of 1 million unique cDNA reads from the same blood draw. Age-related changes in TCR beta repertoire diversity were measured in the study by deep sequencing normalized with unique cDNA molecular identifiers. The donors were divided into four age groups: young (average approximately 15 years), middle-aged (almost 40), aged (62) and long-lived (82). Here is what the overall study found, with its caveats: Because profiling used bulk unsorted PBMCs, naive and antigen-experienced compartments could not be compared conclusively. Observed TCR beta diversity correlated strongly with the percentage of naive T cells measured by flow cytometry. Estimates of total diversity from one million sequenced T cells were regarded as lower bounds and underestimates. As age increased, observed TCR beta diversity per million T cells dropped in a roughly linear way, and a significant reduction was already evident by age around 41. Compared with the aged group, the long-lived group had more naive CD4+ T cells, fewer expanded clones and increased TCR diversity, a pattern suggesting age selection. Donor CMV infection status was unknown, potentially confounding age-related changes in expanded clonotypes.

The donors were some 36 Caucasian individuals from Russia, aged roughly 6 to 90 years, who were systemically healthy. Roughly 11 milliliters of peripheral blood were drawn from each donor into EDTA-treated Vacutainer tubes. Ficoll-Paque density-gradient centrifugation was used to isolate PBMCs, with at least 7 million obtained per sample. Trizol reagent was used to extract total RNA from the PBMCs, yielding at least 6 micrograms per sample. For every donor, flow cytometry on a PBMC aliquot measured the percentage of naive CD45RAhigh/CD27high T cells. Library creation used 5' RACE. Sequencer: Illumina HiSeq 2500. A second PCR of roughly 7 to 11 cycles was performed with a sample-barcoded 5' primer and a J-beta primer mix. A unique molecular identifier was introduced onto each TCR beta cDNA molecule by a template-switch 5' adaptor carrying 12 random nucleotides. Each sample yielded at least 2.5 million CDR3-containing paired-end reads. First-strand cDNA synthesis was performed from all RNA using the Mint cDNA synthesis kit, with priming by a TRBC-specific oligonucleotide. Following uracil-DNA glycosylase treatment, all cDNA underwent a first 18-cycle PCR with the universal primers M1SS and BC2_uni_R. The paper's processing steps were these. Each sample was normalized by randomly selecting 1 million high-quality reads, each carrying a distinct molecular identifier. Instead of being binned into consensus sequences, reads with shared molecular identifiers were discarded. MiTCR, set to a Q25 quality threshold and the strictest error-elimination algorithm, was used for CDR3 identification, clonotype clustering and error correction. Lower-bound total TCR beta diversity was estimated with a nonparametric unseen species model using Euler transformation. The public reads were reanalyzed by TCRdb: fastp trimming at Q25, MiXCR alignment, in-frame beta chains only. All rows with the same CDR3 protein become a single entry with the most common DNA and genes. These V and J calls rely on TCRdb rather than the paper's analysis. The sample profile shows 550,000 to 650,000 distinct CDR3 sequences; around 31% of them were found once. The ten largest account for 15% to 18% of the sample.

V and J are truncated by 5 bases and 4 bases respectively, leaving an intervening sequence of 9 bases. From a lookup of the germline V gene, CDR1 and CDR2 are SGHVS and FQNEAQ. Inclusive of the bounding cysteine and phenylalanine, the CDR3 is 13 residues long. This entry keeps only the CDR3 DNA: 39 bases, framed from base 1. Sequencing input: blood. This clonotype was sampled from a woman of 80 years or more in good health. Recombination linked TRBV7-8 to TRBJ1-5; a weak D assignment points to TRBD1 (6 bases agree). The DNA sequence follows: TGTGCCAGCAGCCAAGACAGGAATCAGCCCCAGCATTTT. This encodes CASSQDRNQPQHF.